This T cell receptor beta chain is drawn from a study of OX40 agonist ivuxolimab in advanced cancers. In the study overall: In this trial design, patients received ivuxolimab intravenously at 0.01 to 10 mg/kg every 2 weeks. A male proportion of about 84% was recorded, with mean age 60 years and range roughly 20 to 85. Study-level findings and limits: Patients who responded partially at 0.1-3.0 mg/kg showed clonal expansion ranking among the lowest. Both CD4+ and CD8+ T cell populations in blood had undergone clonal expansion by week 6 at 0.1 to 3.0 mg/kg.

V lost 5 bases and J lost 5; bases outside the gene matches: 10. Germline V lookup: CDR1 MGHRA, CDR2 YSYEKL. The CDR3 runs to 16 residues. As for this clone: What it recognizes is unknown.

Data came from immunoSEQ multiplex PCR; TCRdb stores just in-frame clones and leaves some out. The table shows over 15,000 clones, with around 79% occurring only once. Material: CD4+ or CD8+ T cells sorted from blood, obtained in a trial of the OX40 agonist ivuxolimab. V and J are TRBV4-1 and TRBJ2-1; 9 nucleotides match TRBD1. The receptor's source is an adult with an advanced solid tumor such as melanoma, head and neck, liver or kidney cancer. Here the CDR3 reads CASSFGTGLPNNEQFF. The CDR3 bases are TGCGCCAGCAGCTTTGGGACAGGGCTCCCTAACAATGAGCAGTTCTTC.